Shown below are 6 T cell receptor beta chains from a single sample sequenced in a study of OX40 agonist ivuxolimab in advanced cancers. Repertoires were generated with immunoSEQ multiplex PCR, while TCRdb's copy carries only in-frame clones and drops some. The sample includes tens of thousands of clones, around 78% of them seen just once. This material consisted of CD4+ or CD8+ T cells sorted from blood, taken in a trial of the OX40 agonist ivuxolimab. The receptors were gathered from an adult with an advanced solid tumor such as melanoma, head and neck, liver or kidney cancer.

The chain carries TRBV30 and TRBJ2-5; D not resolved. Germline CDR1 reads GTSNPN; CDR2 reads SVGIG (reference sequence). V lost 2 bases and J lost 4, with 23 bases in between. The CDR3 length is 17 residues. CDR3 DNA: TGTGCCTGGAGTCCCGTTTTCGACTTTAACCAACGAGAGACCCAGTACTTC. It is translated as CAWSPVFDFNQRETQYF.

This CDR3 reads CASSPGTGFSNQPQHF. CDR3 sequence (DNA): TGTGCCAGCAGCCCTGGGACAGGGTTTAGCAATCAGCCCCAGCATTTT. This rearrangement joins TRBV5-8 to TRBJ1-5, with TRBD1 matching 9 bases. This CDR3 contains 16 residues. After removal of 4 bases from V and 0 bases from J, the junction contained 5 bases not matched to a gene. Germline-derived CDR1 and CDR2 are SGHTS and YDEGEE.

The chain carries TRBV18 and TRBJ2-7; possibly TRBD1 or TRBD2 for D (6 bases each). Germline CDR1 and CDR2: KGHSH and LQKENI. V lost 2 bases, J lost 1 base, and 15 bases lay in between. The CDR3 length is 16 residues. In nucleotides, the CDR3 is TGTGCCAGCTCACCATCCCCGGGGGCAGGATCCTACGAGCAGTACTTC. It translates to CASSPSPGAGSYEQYF.

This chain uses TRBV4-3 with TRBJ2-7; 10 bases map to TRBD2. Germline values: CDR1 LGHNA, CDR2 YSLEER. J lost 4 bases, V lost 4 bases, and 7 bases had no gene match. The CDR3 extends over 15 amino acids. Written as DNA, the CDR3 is TGCGCCAGCAGCCTCGGGACTAGCGCAAGGTACGAGCAGTACTTC. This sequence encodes CASSLGTSARYEQYF.

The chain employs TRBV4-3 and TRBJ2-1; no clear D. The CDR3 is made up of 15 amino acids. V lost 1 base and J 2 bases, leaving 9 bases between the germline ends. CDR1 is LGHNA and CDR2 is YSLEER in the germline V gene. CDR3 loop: CASSQVSPTYNEQFF. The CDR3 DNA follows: TGCGCCAGCAGCCAAGTAAGCCCCACCTACAATGAGCAGTTCTTC.

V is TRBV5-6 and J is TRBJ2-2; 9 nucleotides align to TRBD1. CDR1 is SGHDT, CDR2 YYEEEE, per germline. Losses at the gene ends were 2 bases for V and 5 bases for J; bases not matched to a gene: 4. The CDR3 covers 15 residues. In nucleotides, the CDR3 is TGTGCCAGCAGCTTTGTACAGGGGGCAACCGGGGAGCTGTTTTTT. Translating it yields CASSFVQGATGELFF.